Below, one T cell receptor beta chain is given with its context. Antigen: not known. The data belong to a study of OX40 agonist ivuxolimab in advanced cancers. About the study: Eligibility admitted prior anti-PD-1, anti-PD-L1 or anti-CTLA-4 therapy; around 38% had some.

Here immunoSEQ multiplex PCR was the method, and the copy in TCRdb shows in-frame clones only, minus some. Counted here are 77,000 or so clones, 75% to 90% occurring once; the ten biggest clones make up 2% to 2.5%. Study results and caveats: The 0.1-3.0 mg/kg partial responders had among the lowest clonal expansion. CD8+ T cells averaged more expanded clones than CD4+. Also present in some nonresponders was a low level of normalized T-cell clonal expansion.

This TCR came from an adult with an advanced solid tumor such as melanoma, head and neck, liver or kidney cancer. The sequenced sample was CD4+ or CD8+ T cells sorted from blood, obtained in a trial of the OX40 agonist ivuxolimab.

The CDR3 DNA sequence: TGTGCCAGCCGAGAGGGCGGGACAGGGAATCAGCCCCAGCATTTT. The encoded protein is CASREGGTGNQPQHF. This chain uses TRBV6-1 with TRBJ1-5; 9 nucleotides align to TRBD1. Germline V lookup: CDR1 MNHNS, CDR2 SASEGT. The CDR3 contains 15 residues. The ends lost 8 bases at V and 4 bases at J; junction bases unmatched: 9.